This T cell receptor (beta chain) derives from a study of blood T cells in healthy people across ages. The extraction recovered at least 5.5 micrograms of total RNA per sample. The CDR3 length is 14 residues. Germline-derived CDR1 and CDR2 are MNHEY and SVGEGT. This clonotype turned up a few times. What it binds is unknown. PCR was performed a second time for about 7 to 12 cycles using a sample-barcoded 5' primer and a J-beta primer mix. Each single sample gave us at least 2.5 million CDR3-containing paired-end reads. TCRdb processed the 5' RACE reads anew with MiXCR; each CDR3 protein has one entry. The sample comprises around 870,000 distinct CDR3 sequences, under 30% of which are singletons, and roughly a sixth rests with the top ten. Study-level points and caveats: Investigators treated diversity estimates from one million T cells as underestimates. Roughly linear age-related decline in beta diversity appeared, significant by age around 38.

Sequenced: blood. The chain combines TRBV6-2 or TRBV6-3 with TRBJ2-1, with D perhaps being TRBD1 or TRBD2 (5 bases each). The J call may be incorrect, as the DNA end agrees better with TRBJ2-7. The TCR comes from a woman aged 80 or over in good health. The CDR3 sequence: CASKPGTPSNEQYF. In DNA, the CDR3 is TGTGCCAGCAAGCCAGGGACCCCCTCCAATGAGCAGTACTTC.